Listed below are T cell receptor beta chains from one sample, sequenced in a study of response to subunit inactivated influenza vaccine. TCRdb reprocessed the RT-PCR reads with MiXCR, giving one entry per CDR3 protein. The profile shows hundreds of thousands of distinct CDR3 sequences, around 8% of them singletons. Sequences were derived from PBMCs from blood, sampled 23 to 25 months after vaccination. The source of these receptors is a man between 50 and 75 years old who received an inactivated influenza vaccine. The CDR3 runs from the conserved cysteine through the conserved F or W. D genes are given only for firm matches. A clone size is listed for some rows: how often the clone was seen (once, few, many), or a class if it is expanded.

v_call	j_call	d_call	clone_size	cdr3_nt	cdr3_aa
TRBV15	TRBJ2-1	NA	NA	TGTGCCACCAGCAGAGATCTTATTCGTAGCTCCTACAATGAGCAGTTCTTC	CATSRDLIRSSYNEQFF
TRBV10-3	TRBJ2-1	NA	few	TGTGCCATCATGGGGGGACCGGGGAGCTCCTACAATGAGCAGTTCTTC	CAIMGGPGSSYNEQFF
TRBV27	TRBJ2-5	TRBD2	NA	TGTGCCAGCAGCACCCGGCTAGCGGATCACCAAGAGACCCAGTACTTC	CASSTRLADHQETQYF
TRBV7-9	TRBJ2-1	NA	few	TGTGCCAGCATCCCGGGCTCCTACAATGAGCAGTTCTTC	CASIPGSYNEQFF
TRBV4-3	TRBJ1-4	NA	NA	TGCGCCAGCAGCCAGGGAACATCCGGGGAAAATGAAAAACTGTTTTTT	CASSQGTSGENEKLFF
TRBV7-8	TRBJ1-1	NA	NA	TGTGCCAGCAGCCGAAAGGCAGGGGACACTGAAGCTTTCTTT	CASSRKAGDTEAFF
TRBV28	TRBJ1-2	NA	few	TGTGCCAGCAGTTTCTTACGGAGCGACGGCTACACCTTC	CASSFLRSDGYTF
TRBV27	TRBJ2-1	NA	many	TGTGCCAGCAGTTACATCATGGGTAATGAGCAGTTCTTC	CASSYIMGNEQFF
TRBV29-1	TRBJ2-6	NA	NA	TGCAGCGTTGTAGGTTCTGGGGCCAACGTCCTGACTTTC	CSVVGSGANVLTF
TRBV29-1	TRBJ1-1	NA	NA	TGCAGCGTTCAAGGGCCGGGCTTGACTGAAGCTTTCTTT	CSVQGPGLTEAFF
TRBV3-1	TRBJ2-1	NA	many	TGTGCCAGCAGCCAAGGCTACTCCGATGAGCAGTTCTTC	CASSQGYSDEQFF
TRBV20-1	TRBJ1-1	NA	few	TGCAGTGCTAGAGGACAGTCGAACACTGAAGCTTTCTTT	CSARGQSNTEAFF
TRBV4-2	TRBJ2-7	TRBD1	NA	TGTGCCATCAGCCCCGGGGGACAGGGCTCCTACGAGCAGTACTTC	CAISPGGQGSYEQYF
TRBV15	TRBJ2-3	TRBD2	many	TGTGCCACCAGCAGAGATAGCGGGGGCACAGATACGCAGTATTTT	CATSRDSGGTDTQYF
TRBV2	TRBJ2-7	TRBD1	NA	TGTGCCAGCAGTCCTCAGATGGGACAGGGGCCCTCCTACGAGCAGTACTTC	CASSPQMGQGPSYEQYF
TRBV5-1	TRBJ2-1	NA	few	TGCGCCAGCAGCTCCAATGGGGATGAGCAGTTCTTC	CASSSNGDEQFF
TRBV9	TRBJ2-5	NA	many	TGTGCCAGCAGCGAATCCGCGTGGCAGACGGAGGCCCAGTACTTC	CASSESAWQTEAQYF
TRBV18	TRBJ1-5	NA	NA	TGTGCCAGCTCACCAGCCGGGGCCAATCAGCCCCAGCATTTT	CASSPAGANQPQHF
TRBV12-3/TRBV12-4	TRBJ1-5	NA	many	TGTGCCAGCAGTTTCGTCGGCAATCAGCCCCAGCATTTT	CASSFVGNQPQHF
TRBV7-2	TRBJ2-7	TRBD2	many	TGTGCCAGCAGAGCCCCCGGGACTAGCGTGTACGAGCAGTACTTC	CASRAPGTSVYEQYF
TRBV12-3/TRBV12-4	TRBJ2-2	TRBD2	many	TGTGCCAGCAGTTTTCTAGCGGAGCTCAACACCGGGGAGCTGTTTTTT	CASSFLAELNTGELFF
TRBV18	TRBJ2-5	NA	NA	TGTGCCAGCTCACCAACGACTAGTGAAGAGACCCAGTACTTC	CASSPTTSEETQYF
TRBV7-8	TRBJ2-5	TRBD2	NA	TGTGCCAGCAGCTGGGCGGGACTAGCGGAAGAGACCCAGTACTTC	CASSWAGLAEETQYF
TRBV5-1	TRBJ1-6	NA	NA	TGCGCCAGCAGCCTTACGATTATCGGAAATTCACCCCTCCACTTT	CASSLTIIGNSPLHF
TRBV12-3/TRBV12-4	TRBJ2-7	NA	NA	TGTGCCAGCAGTGAGGTAGCACCCCCCTACGAGCAGTACTTC	CASSEVAPPYEQYF